These 30 T cell receptor beta chains were sequenced from one sample in a study of blood T cell repertoires in COVID-19. Profiling relied on immunoSEQ multiplex PCR, and the TCRdb table lists in-frame clones only, not all of them. In the table there are 110,000 to 150,000 clones, roughly 80% of which are singletons. Sequencing was done on a sample of peripheral blood. Receptors originate from an elderly woman with acute or convalescent COVID-19.

This clone appeared once. Compared with germline, one end of the junction differs, possibly owing to a read error. This sequence joins TRBV5-8 and TRBJ2-3; 10 bases map to TRBD2. The CDR3 sequence is 14 residues long. Germline CDR1 is SGHTS and CDR2 is YDEGEE. The CDR3 DNA follows: TGTGCCAGCAGCTTGACCCTAAAAGCGGGGGGGCACAGTTTT. Protein sequence: CASSLTLKAGGHSF. The entire variable domain, with the rest obtained from reference TRBV5-8 and TRBJ2-3, is as follows: EAGVTQSPTHLIKTRGQQATLRCSPISGHTSVYWYQQALGLGLQFLLWYDEGEERNRGNFPPRFSGRQFPNYSSELNVNALELEDSALYLCASSLTLKAGGHSFGPGTRLTVL.

The V call is TRBV10-3, the J call TRBJ2-3; 13 bases line up with TRBD2. Germline CDR1 reads ENHRY; CDR2 reads SYGVKD. The CDR3 runs to 16 residues. J gave up 4 bases and V 2 bases, and 3 bases lay outside the gene matches. This CDR3 reads CAISEGLAGESDTQYF. CDR3 sequence (DNA): TGTGCCATCAGTGAGGGACTAGCGGGGGAGTCAGATACGCAGTATTTT.

The V gene is TRBV19, the J gene TRBJ1-2; D is unclear. The V gene's germline CDR1 is LNHDA and CDR2 SQIVND (reference sequence). The CDR3 consists of 14 residues. Trimming took off 3 bases at V and 8 bases at J, with 16 bases between the two ends. The chain's CDR3 is CASSMVPPLSGYTF. As DNA, the CDR3 is TGTGCCAGTAGTATGGTACCGCCCTTGAGCGGCTACACCTTC.

This chain connects TRBV7-6 to TRBJ2-3, with D possibly TRBD2 on 6 matching bases. V lost 1 base, J lost 2 bases, and 13 bases lay in between. Germline loops: CDR1 SGHVS, CDR2 FNYEAQ. This CDR3 contains 16 residues. The CDR3: CASSLVGGAITDTQYF. The CDR3 region has the DNA TGTGCCAGCAGCTTAGTGGGCGGGGCGATCACAGATACGCAGTATTTT.

This chain connects TRBV18 to TRBJ2-6; 11 bases map to TRBD1. Germline V lookup: CDR1 KGHSH, CDR2 LQKENI. This CDR3 region has 16 residues. V was clipped by 5 bases and J by 4 bases; unmatched bases: 4. The CDR3 loop reads CASSGQGALGANVLTF. CDR3 nucleotides: TGTGCCAGCTCAGGACAGGGGGCTCTGGGGGCCAACGTCCTGACTTTC.

The CDR3 nucleotides read TGTGCCAGCAGTTTCTCTAATTCACCCCTCCACTTT. This encodes CASSFSNSPLHF. The V gene is TRBV12-3 or TRBV12-4, the J gene TRBJ1-6; no reliable D call. The CDR3 totals 12 residues. V was trimmed by 3 bases and J by 6 bases, leaving 3 bases between them.

The genes are TRBV9 and TRBJ2-1; tentatively, D is TRBD2 (5 bases). The CDR3 is 16 residues long. Germline lookup yields CDR1 SGDLS and CDR2 YYNGEE. Trimming took 2 bases from V and 0 from J, leaving 12 bases between them. The CDR3 reads CASSVASPTSYNEQFF. The CDR3 coding sequence is TGTGCCAGCAGCGTCGCTAGCCCGACCTCCTACAATGAGCAGTTCTTC.

This chain uses TRBV5-1 with TRBJ1-1; the match to TRBD1 covers 10 bases. Germline values: CDR1 SGHRS, CDR2 YFSETQ. The junction had 11 bases not matched to a gene; V was cut back by 4 bases and J by 11 bases. This CDR3 spans 14 amino acids. CDR3 in amino acids: CASSARPGTGDAFF. For the CDR3, the DNA is TGCGCCAGCAGCGCCCGGCCCGGGACAGGGGATGCTTTCTTT.

The CDR3 DNA is TGTGCCAGCAGCTTGGTTCCGGGGTTAGGTTTCTTT. Protein product: CASSLVPGLGFF. This chain links TRBV5-5 with TRBJ1-1, with no clear D. Germline V gene lookup returns CDR1 SGHKS and CDR2 YYEKEE (reference sequence). The length of the CDR3 is 12 residues. V lost 0 bases and J 13 bases, leaving 13 bases between the germline ends.

The chain carries TRBV12-3 or TRBV12-4 and TRBJ1-2; D remains unclear. Trimming shortened V by 11 bases and J by 8 bases, and 18 bases separated the two germline ends. CDR3 size: 12 residues. The CDR3 loop reads CALRGRGLGYTF. The CDR3 DNA sequence: TGTGCCCTCCGAGGCCGTGGCTTGGGCTACACCTTC.

The genes are TRBV4-1 and TRBJ1-5; D may be TRBD1 (5 bases). CDR3 size: 16 residues. V shed 0 bases and J shed 3 bases, with 12 bases lying between them. Germline assignment: CDR1 MGHRA and CDR2 YSYEKL. CDR3 DNA sequence: TGCGCCAGCAGCCAAGAGTCGACAGCACACAATCAGCCCCAGCATTTT. It is translated as CASSQESTAHNQPQHF.

The V call is TRBV6-5, the J call TRBJ1-2; TRBD1 matches 8 bases. Germline CDR1 is MNHEY and CDR2 is SVGAGI. This CDR3 has 14 amino acids. After removal of 6 bases from V and 7 bases from J, the junction contained 10 bases not matched to a gene. CDR3 in amino acids: CASSRTGILSGYTF. In nucleotides, the CDR3 is TGTGCCAGCAGCCGGACAGGGATTTTATCTGGCTACACCTTC.

The chain employs TRBV2 and TRBJ1-2, with D possibly being TRBD1 (6 bases). Germline loops: CDR1 SNHLY, CDR2 FYNNEI. V dropped 7 bases and J dropped 4 bases, with 16 bases sitting between them. This CDR3 has 14 amino acids. CDR3 coding DNA: TGTGCCAGCACGAACGAAGGGGGTGGCTATGGCTACACCTTC. Its protein is CASTNEGGGYGYTF.

The V and J genes are TRBV29-1 and TRBJ1-5; D not certain. V lost 7 bases, J lost 7 bases, and 17 bases lay in between. Germline CDR1 is SQVTM and CDR2 is ANQGSEA. This CDR3 is built from 13 residues. CDR3 residues: CSATGVLNQPQHF. The CDR3 nucleotides read TGCAGCGCCACGGGAGTGTTAAACCAGCCCCAGCATTTT. The entire variable domain, with the rest obtained from reference TRBV29-1 and TRBJ1-5, is as follows: SAVISQKPSRDICQRGTSLTIQCQVDSQVTMMFWYRQQPGQSLTLIATANQGSEATYESGFVIDKFPISRPNLTFSTLTVSNMSPEDSSIYLCSATGVLNQPQHFGDGTRLSIL.

This chain connects TRBV2 to TRBJ2-2; D gene ambiguous. This CDR3 contains 15 residues. Germline V gene data show CDR1 as SNHLY and CDR2 as FYNNEI. The V end was cut by 8 bases, the J end by 0 bases, with 13 bases between. The CDR3 here is CASFSEYTNTGELFF. The DNA of the CDR3 is TGTGCCAGCTTTTCTGAGTATACGAACACCGGGGAGCTGTTTTTT.

The rearrangement links TRBV11-2 to TRBJ2-7; D is possibly TRBD1 (6 bases). The V and J ends lost 3 bases and 0 bases respectively, with 21 bases between them. CDR1 is SGHAT and CDR2 is FQNNGV in the germline V gene. The CDR3 consists of 18 residues. CDR3 in DNA: TGTGCCAGCAGCTTTTCATACGGGCAGGGGCCCTACTCCTACGAGCAGTACTTC. It codes for CASSFSYGQGPYSYEQYF.

In its sample, this clone was seen a few times. The rearrangement uses TRBV4-1 and TRBJ2-3, with D tentatively TRBD2 (5 bases). The CDR3 covers 16 residues. Looked up from germline, CDR1 is MGHRA and CDR2 is YSYEKL. The germline V and J ends were trimmed by 0 bases and 3 bases, with 13 bases remaining between them. Written as DNA, the CDR3 is TGCGCCAGCAGCCAAGAAGAGGGCACAAGAACAGATACGCAGTATTTT. It is translated as CASSQEEGTRTDTQYF.

This clone has only a few counts. The rearrangement joins TRBV5-1 to TRBJ2-7; 9 bases line up with TRBD2. This CDR3 comprises 15 residues. From germline, CDR1 is SGHRS and CDR2 YFSETQ. The junction had 3 bases not matched to a gene; V was cut back by 0 bases and J by 2 bases. As DNA, the CDR3 is TGCGCCAGCAGCTTGGCGAGCGGGGGGCCCTACGAGCAGTACTTC. As protein: CASSLASGGPYEQYF.

The rearrangement uses TRBV29-1 and TRBJ2-5; 15 bases map to TRBD2. Germline-derived CDR1 and CDR2 are SQVTM and ANQGSEA. There are 18 residues in the CDR3. V dropped 0 bases and J dropped 2; count of bases not matched to a gene: 7. CDR3 in amino acids: CSVEDTGTSGGPQETQYF. CDR3 in DNA: TGCAGCGTTGAAGATACCGGGACTAGCGGGGGGCCTCAAGAGACCCAGTACTTC.

The chain joins TRBV3-1 (or the pseudogene TRBV3-2) to TRBJ2-1; a possible D gene is TRBD1 (6 bases). Germline CDR1 and CDR2: LGHDT and YNNKEL (reference sequence). The V end lost 6 bases, the J end lost 2 bases, and 14 bases lay between the germline ends. The CDR3 covers 15 residues. CDR3 in DNA: TGTGCCAGCAGGCGTCGACAGGCTACCTACAATGAGCAGTTCTTC. Encoded protein: CASRRRQATYNEQFF.

The chain carries TRBV7-3 and TRBJ1-1; a weak D match, TRBD1 (5 bases). The V and J ends lost 4 bases and 2 bases respectively, with 17 bases between them. The CDR3 loop spans 16 amino acids. The germline V gene encodes CDR1 SGHTA and CDR2 FQGTGA. Written as DNA, the CDR3 is TGTGCCAGCAGCTCCGAACCAGGGCTGGTAAACACTGAAGCTTTCTTT. Protein sequence: CASSSEPGLVNTEAFF.

This clone was observed a few times. J is TRBJ1-6 and V is TRBV18; TRBD1 aligns across 10 bases. Germline CDR1 KGHSH, CDR2 LQKENI. The CDR3 consists of 16 residues. V dropped 3 bases and J dropped 3; count of bases not matched to a gene: 2. The CDR3 DNA sequence: TGTGCCAGCTCACCCCGGACAGGGGGCTATAATTCACCCCTCCACTTT. Protein sequence: CASSPRTGGYNSPLHF.

The V gene is TRBV5-4, the J gene TRBJ2-6; 9 bases are shared with TRBD2. The ends lost 2 bases at V and 3 bases at J; junction bases unmatched: 6. Germline-derived CDR1 and CDR2 are SGHNT and YYREEE (reference sequence). The CDR3 covers 17 residues. CDR3 nucleotides: TGTGCCAGCAGCTTAACGGCGGGGGGGCTTGGGGCCAACGTCCTGACTTTC. Protein product: CASSLTAGGLGANVLTF.

This rearrangement joins TRBV11-1 to TRBJ2-3; 10 nucleotides match TRBD2. Germline V gene sequence: CDR1 SGHAT, CDR2 FQDESV (reference sequence). There are 14 residues in the CDR3. J gave up 4 bases and V 5 bases, and 3 bases lay outside the gene matches. Here the CDR3 reads CASSPSGGADTQYF. In DNA form, the CDR3 reads TGTGCCAGCAGCCCTAGCGGGGGTGCAGATACGCAGTATTTT.

V gene TRBV7-3 combines with J gene TRBJ1-1; 9 bases agree with TRBD1. Germline lookup yields CDR1 SGHTA and CDR2 FQGTGA. The CDR3 contains 14 residues. After removal of 2 bases from V and 6 bases from J, the junction contained 4 bases not matched to a gene. DNA for the CDR3: TGTGCCAGCAGCTTAGGGACAGGGTGGGCTGAAGCTTTCTTT. This codes for CASSLGTGWAEAFF.

This clone was counted a few times. The V gene is TRBV27, the J gene TRBJ2-1; tentatively, D is TRBD1 (5 bases). Trimming cost V 7 bases and J 6 bases, with 10 bases left between them. This CDR3 is built from 12 residues. Germline CDR1 is MNHEY and CDR2 is SMNVEV (reference sequence). The CDR3 region has the DNA TGTGCCAGCAAAATTCAGGGCAATGAGCAGTTCTTC. Protein: CASKIQGNEQFF.

This chain uses TRBV5-8 with TRBJ2-5; a weak D match, TRBD2 (6 bases). The germline gives CDR1 SGHTS, CDR2 YDEGEE. This CDR3 region has 14 residues. The V and J ends lost 0 bases and 3 bases respectively, with 9 bases between them. The CDR3 region is CASSLARREETQYF. The CDR3 nucleotides read TGTGCCAGCAGCTTGGCCAGGAGGGAAGAGACCCAGTACTTC.

CDR3 loop: CASSYEGQGASEQFF. The CDR3 region has the DNA TGTGCCAGCAGTTATGAAGGACAGGGGGCAAGTGAGCAGTTCTTC. V gene TRBV6-5 combines with J gene TRBJ2-1; 11 bases fit TRBD1. The germline V gene has CDR1 MNHEY and CDR2 SVGAGI. Trimming removed 3 bases from V and 9 bases from J; junction bases left unmatched: 7. This CDR3 region has 15 residues.

The chain employs TRBV6-1 and TRBJ1-2, with a weak D call TRBD1 (6 bases). The CDR3 is 15 amino acids. Trimming pared 3 bases from V and 1 base from J, leaving 12 bases between. Germline-derived CDR1 and CDR2 are MNHNS and SASEGT. CDR3 sequence: CASSDRLQGNYGYTF. In DNA form, the CDR3 reads TGTGCCAGCAGTGACCGCTTACAGGGTAACTATGGCTACACCTTC.

V usage is TRBV15 and J usage is TRBJ2-3; D not certain. This CDR3 is 15 amino acids long. Germline V gene lookup returns CDR1 LNHNV and CDR2 YYDKDF (reference sequence). The ends were cut back, 1 base at V and 4 bases at J, with 12 bases in the middle. CDR3 in DNA: TGTGCCACCAGCAGAGGACGAGGAGAGTCAGATACGCAGTATTTT. This codes for CATSRGRGESDTQYF.